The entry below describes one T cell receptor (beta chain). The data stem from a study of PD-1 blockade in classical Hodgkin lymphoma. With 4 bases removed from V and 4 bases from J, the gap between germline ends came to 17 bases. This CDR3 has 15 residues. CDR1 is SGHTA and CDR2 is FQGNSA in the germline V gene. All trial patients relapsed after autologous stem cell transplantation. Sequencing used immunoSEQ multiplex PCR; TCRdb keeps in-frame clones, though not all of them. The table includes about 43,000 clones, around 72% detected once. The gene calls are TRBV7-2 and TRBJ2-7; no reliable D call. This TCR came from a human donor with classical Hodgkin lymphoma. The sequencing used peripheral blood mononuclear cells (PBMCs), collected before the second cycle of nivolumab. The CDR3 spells CASSSRDLGKYEQYF. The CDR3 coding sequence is TGTGCCAGCAGCTCCCGAGACCTCGGAAAATACGAGCAGTACTTC.